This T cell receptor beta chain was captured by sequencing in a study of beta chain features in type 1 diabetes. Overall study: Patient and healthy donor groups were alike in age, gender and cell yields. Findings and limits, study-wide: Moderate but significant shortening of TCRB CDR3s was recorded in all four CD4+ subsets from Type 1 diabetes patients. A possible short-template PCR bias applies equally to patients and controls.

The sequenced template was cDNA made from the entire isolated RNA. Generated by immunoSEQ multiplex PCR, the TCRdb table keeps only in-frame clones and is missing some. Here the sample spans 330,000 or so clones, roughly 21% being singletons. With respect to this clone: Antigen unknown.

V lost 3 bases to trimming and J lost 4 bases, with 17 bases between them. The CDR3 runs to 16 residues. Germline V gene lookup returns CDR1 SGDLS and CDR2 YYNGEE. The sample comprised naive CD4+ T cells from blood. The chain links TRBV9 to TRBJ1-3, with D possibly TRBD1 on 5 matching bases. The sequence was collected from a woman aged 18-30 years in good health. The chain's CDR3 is CASSARGTVTGNTIYF. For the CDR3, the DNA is TGTGCCAGCAGCGCTAGGGGAACCGTGACCGGAAACACCATATATTTT. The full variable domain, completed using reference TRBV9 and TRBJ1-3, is DSGVTQTPKHLITATGQRVTLRCSPRSGDLSVYWYQQSLDQGLQFLIQYYNGEERAKGNILERFSAQQFPDLHSELNLSSLELGDSALYFCASSARGTVTGNTIYFGEGSWLTVV.